Sequencing of this T cell receptor beta chain was carried out in a study of shared clonotypes between healthy human individuals. Germline CDR1 and CDR2: SGHKS and YYEKEE (reference sequence). The CDR3 spans 13 residues. Trimming took 2 bases from V and 5 from J, leaving 8 bases between them. Profiling relied on immunoSEQ multiplex PCR, and the TCRdb table lists in-frame clones only, not all of them. The table has millions of clones, 85% to 95% seen once. The chain links TRBV5-5 to TRBJ1-5; unclear D gene. This receptor was taken from a young man in good health. Some clones in this sample may be carry-over from other donors' samples. Sequenced sample: naive CD4+ T cells from PBMCs. Documented subset: CD45RA+ positively selected. CDR3 sequence (DNA): TGTGCCAGCAGCTTCAACGCCGATCAGCCCCAGCATTTT. It encodes CASSFNADQPQHF.